The 32 T cell receptor beta chains reported below all come from one sample, sequenced in a study of technical replicates of blood from several donors. This table comes from immunoSEQ multiplex PCR, and its TCRdb copy is limited to in-frame clones, with some not included. The sample has approximately 50,000 clones; 94% are singletons. Sequenced: T cells isolated from PBMCs. Every receptor here comes from a human donor in good health.

The V gene is TRBV6-5, the J gene TRBJ2-3; tentatively, D is TRBD2 (6 bases). The germline V gene encodes CDR1 MNHEY and CDR2 SVGAGI. Trimming stripped 2 bases from V and 2 bases from J, with 14 bases between. CDR3 length: 16 residues. The DNA of the CDR3 is TGTGCCAGCAGTTACCTTAGCGGTTCCTCCACAGATACGCAGTATTTT. This gives the protein CASSYLSGSSTDTQYF.

The chain has TRBV5-1 and TRBJ2-7; D remains unclear. The germline CDR1 and CDR2 sequences are SGHRS and YFSETQ. The CDR3 spans 15 residues. V gave up 0 bases and J gave up 0 bases, with 10 bases separating them. CDR3 nucleotides: TGCGCCAGCAGCTTGGAAACGGCTAGCTCCTACGAGCAGTACTTC. Translated: CASSLETASSYEQYF.

The V and J genes are TRBV6-5 and TRBJ2-7, with TRBD1 matching 7 bases. The ends lost 2 bases at V and 2 bases at J; junction bases unmatched: 3. This CDR3 has 14 amino acids. Germline CDR1 reads MNHEY; CDR2 reads SVGAGI. CDR3 region: CASSYRDSAYEQYF. CDR3 bases: TGTGCCAGCAGTTACAGGGACAGCGCCTACGAGCAGTACTTC.

The DNA for the CDR3 is TGTGCCAGCACACCTAGTAGGCGGGGGAACGCCTACGAGCAGTACTTC. Protein sequence: CASTPSRRGNAYEQYF. The chain employs TRBV5-4 and TRBJ2-7; TRBD2 matches at 7 bases. The V gene's germline CDR1 is SGHNT and CDR2 YYREEE (reference sequence). This CDR3 is 16 amino acids long. Trimming removed 6 bases from V and 2 bases from J; junction bases left unmatched: 14.

The CDR3 is CANSRDRGHSDEQFF. In nucleotides, the CDR3 is TGTGCCAACTCCCGCGACAGGGGGCATTCGGATGAGCAGTTCTTC. This rearrangement joins TRBV18 to TRBJ2-1; TRBD1 matches at 10 bases. J was trimmed by 8 bases and V by 10 bases; bases with no gene match: 14. This CDR3 is built from 15 residues. Germline loops: CDR1 KGHSH, CDR2 LQKENI.

CDR3 DNA sequence: TGTGCCAGCAGCGTCGGGACAGATGGTTACGAGCAGTACTTC. Translating it yields CASSVGTDGYEQYF. The chain carries TRBV9 and TRBJ2-7; 7 bases align to TRBD1. Germline loops: CDR1 SGDLS, CDR2 YYNGEE. V was clipped by 2 bases and J by 4 bases; unmatched bases: 6. The CDR3 sequence is 14 residues long.

This chain uses TRBV6-6 with TRBJ2-7; 7 positions agree with TRBD1. Germline CDR1 reads MNHNY; CDR2 reads SVGAGI (reference sequence). This CDR3 spans 16 amino acids. V lost 0 bases, J lost 4 bases, and 9 bases stayed unmatched. CDR3 protein: CASSYSTVAGGYEQYF. CDR3 bases: TGTGCCAGCAGTTACTCTACGGTGGCAGGGGGTTACGAGCAGTACTTC.

This chain links TRBV14 with TRBJ2-2; 8 nucleotides match TRBD1. Germline-derived CDR1 and CDR2 are SGHDN and FVKESK. Unmatched junction bases numbered 8, after V lost 5 bases and J lost 3 bases. This CDR3 contains 16 residues. CDR3 protein: CASSSGQGTDTGELFF. The CDR3 DNA follows: TGTGCCAGCAGCTCCGGACAGGGAACGGACACCGGGGAGCTGTTTTTT. The variable domain in full, with the rest retrieved from reference TRBV14 and TRBJ2-2, is EAGVTQFPSHSVIEKGQTVTLRCDPISGHDNLYWYRRVMGKEIKFLLHFVKESKQDESGMPNNRFLAERTGGTYSTLKVQPAELEDSGVYFCASSSGQGTDTGELFFGEGSRLTVL.

This chain links TRBV7-8 with TRBJ2-1, with 10 positions matching TRBD1. The trim removed 0 bases at V and 0 bases at J, leaving 11 bases unmatched. Germline V gives CDR1 SGHVS, CDR2 FQNEAQ. CDR3 length equals 20 residues. The CDR3 coding sequence is TGTGCCAGCAGCTTAGCGTTCGGGACAGGGGCCCTTGACTCCTACAATGAGCAGTTCTTC. Residues: CASSLAFGTGALDSYNEQFF.

This clone was picked up one time. V gene TRBV6-5 combines with J gene TRBJ2-3, with D maybe TRBD2 (5 bases). CDR1 is MNHEY, CDR2 SVGAGI, per germline. The CDR3 is made up of 15 amino acids. V shed 7 bases and J shed 4 bases, with 18 bases lying between them. CDR3 nucleotides: TGTGCCAGCACCCTAACCGGTCCCGGGGCAGATACGCAGTATTTT. Translated, it gives CASTLTGPGADTQYF.

The J gene is TRBJ2-4, the V gene TRBV5-1; 9 nucleotides agree with TRBD2. This CDR3 contains 16 residues. Germline values: CDR1 SGHRS, CDR2 YFSETQ. V dropped 4 bases and J dropped 1; count of bases not matched to a gene: 6. The CDR3 bases are TGCGCCAGCAGCCTTAGCGGGGGAACGGCCAAAAACATTCAGTACTTC. The encoded protein is CASSLSGGTAKNIQYF.

The genes are TRBV14 and TRBJ1-3; D gene uncertain. V lost 6 bases and J 0 bases, leaving 18 bases between the germline ends. Germline V CDR1 and CDR2: SGHDN, FVKESK. CDR3 size: 17 residues. The CDR3 DNA reads as TGTGCCAGCAGATCCGACGGTTTAACAGACTCTGGAAACACCATATATTTT. It codes for CASRSDGLTDSGNTIYF.

This sequence joins TRBV28 and TRBJ1-5; D remains ambiguous. The CDR3 sequence is 19 residues long. Trimming shortened V by 7 bases and J by 0 bases, and 25 bases separated the two germline ends. Germline V lookup: CDR1 MDHEN, CDR2 SYDVKM. The CDR3 sequence is CASTISGVLDRHSNQPQHF. The CDR3 DNA reads as TGTGCCAGCACGATATCCGGGGTCCTCGACCGCCATAGCAATCAGCCCCAGCATTTT.

V gene TRBV7-3 combines with J gene TRBJ1-3; D not resolved. The V end was cut by 2 bases, the J end by 0 bases, with 8 bases between. Germline V gene lookup returns CDR1 SGHTA and CDR2 FQGTGA. The CDR3 is made up of 15 amino acids. The CDR3 DNA is TGTGCCAGCAGCTTAGCCGGGGACTCTGGAAACACCATATATTTT. This translates into CASSLAGDSGNTIYF.

The chain has TRBV5-1 and TRBJ2-3, with 7 bases that match TRBD2. J lost 1 base, V lost 5 bases, and 4 bases had no gene match. The CDR3 contains 14 residues. Germline V gene lookup returns CDR1 SGHRS and CDR2 YFSETQ. Here the CDR3 reads CASSWGGGTDTQYF. The CDR3 bases are TGCGCCAGCAGTTGGGGAGGGGGCACAGATACGCAGTATTTT.

V usage is TRBV20-1 and J usage is TRBJ2-7; D is unclear. From germline, CDR1 is DFQATT and CDR2 SNEGSKA (reference sequence). The V end was cut by 5 bases, the J end by 4 bases, with 6 bases between. This CDR3 comprises 10 residues. The chain's CDR3 is CSAGRYEQYF. As DNA, the CDR3 is TGCAGTGCTGGCAGGTACGAGCAGTACTTC.

V and J are TRBV28 and TRBJ2-7; 13 nucleotides match TRBD2. V lost 3 bases and J lost 5; bases outside the gene matches: 7. The CDR3 runs 16 residues. Germline CDR1 is MDHEN and CDR2 is SYDVKM. This chain's CDR3 is CASSFRSGTSGDEQYF. The DNA for the CDR3 is TGTGCCAGCAGTTTCCGTTCTGGGACTAGCGGGGACGAGCAGTACTTC. Combining the CDR3 with reference TRBV28 and TRBJ2-7 gives the whole variable domain DVKVTQSSRYLVKRTGEKVFLECVQDMDHENMFWYRQDPGLGLRLIYFSYDVKMKEKGDIPEGYSVSREKKERFSLILESASTNQTSMYLCASSFRSGTSGDEQYFGPGTRLTVT.

The V and J genes are TRBV11-2 and TRBJ1-2, with 8 nucleotides matching TRBD1. Germline V gives CDR1 SGHAT, CDR2 FQNNGV. The CDR3 runs to 13 residues. Unmatched junction bases numbered 7, after V lost 5 bases and J lost 8 bases. CDR3 sequence reads: CASSALRGHGYTF. CDR3 DNA sequence: TGTGCCAGCAGCGCCCTCAGGGGGCACGGCTACACCTTC.

The chain employs TRBV6-5 and TRBJ2-7, with 8 positions matching TRBD2. CDR1 MNHEY and CDR2 SVGAGI come from the germline V gene. V dropped 7 bases and J dropped 7; count of bases not matched to a gene: 12. The CDR3 extends over 14 amino acids. As DNA, the CDR3 is TGTGCCAGCATTAGGCTAGCGGGTGCGGGGGAGCAGTACTTC. The encoded protein is CASIRLAGAGEQYF.

The CDR3 sequence is CASSWTSGRANGNTGELFF. CDR3 DNA sequence: TGCGCCAGCAGTTGGACTAGCGGGAGGGCTAATGGGAACACCGGGGAGCTGTTTTTT. The chain links TRBV5-1 to TRBJ2-2, with 15 bases that match TRBD2. Trimming at V came to 5 bases and at J to 1 base, leaving 9 bases not matched to a gene. CDR3 length: 19 residues. CDR1 and CDR2 (germline): SGHRS, YFSETQ.

This chain connects TRBV28 to TRBJ2-1, with 9 bases that match TRBD2. The length of the CDR3 is 16 residues. Trimming cost V 1 base and J 8 bases; bases outside gene matches: 9. The germline V gene encodes CDR1 MDHEN and CDR2 SYDVKM. This CDR3 is CASSLSGLAPRHEQFF. Written as DNA, the CDR3 is TGTGCCAGCAGTTTATCTGGACTAGCGCCCCGACATGAGCAGTTCTTC.

V usage is TRBV11-1 and J usage is TRBJ2-1, with a tentative D call TRBD2 (6 bases). V was pared by 5 bases and J by 4 bases, with 15 bases between. CDR1 is SGHAT, CDR2 FQDESV, per germline (reference sequence). The CDR3 spans 15 residues. The DNA for the CDR3 is TGTGCCAGCAGCGCCGGGGAGGCGCAATACAATGAGCAGTTCTTC. As protein: CASSAGEAQYNEQFF. The complete variable domain, with remaining parts taken from reference TRBV11-1 and TRBJ2-1, reads EAEVAQSPRYKITEKSQAVAFWCDPISGHATLYWYRQILGQGPELLVQFQDESVVDDSQLPKDRFSAERLKGVDSTLKIQPAELGDSAMYLCASSAGEAQYNEQFFGPGTRLTVL.

The table lists this clone with a few counts. The chain's CDR3 is CASSLLGRHGGYTF. CDR3 in DNA: TGTGCCAGCAGCTTACTCGGCAGGCATGGTGGCTACACCTTC. V usage is TRBV7-9 and J usage is TRBJ1-2; D unresolved. The CDR3 covers 14 residues. Trimming shortened V by 2 bases and J by 7 bases, and 14 bases separated the two germline ends. Germline CDR1 is SEHNR and CDR2 is FQNEAQ (reference sequence). Variable domain in full (rest from reference TRBV7-9 and TRBJ1-2): DTGVSQNPRHKITKRGQNVTFRCDPISEHNRLYWYRQTLGQGPEFLTYFQNEAQLEKSRLLSDRFSAERPKGSFSTLEIQRTEQGDSAMYLCASSLLGRHGGYTFGSGTRLTVV.

This chain links TRBV5-1 with TRBJ2-7; TRBD2 is a possible D gene (5 bases). Between the trimmed V and J ends, which lost 4 bases and 6 bases, there was a span of 14 bases. Germline CDR1 SGHRS, CDR2 YFSETQ. This CDR3 spans 13 amino acids. CDR3 coding DNA: TGCGCCAGCAGCCACCCACGGGGTCGCGAGCAGTACTTC. It translates to CASSHPRGREQYF.

The chain has TRBV11-3 and TRBJ1-1, with D unclear. The CDR3 spans 13 residues. The V and J ends lost 6 bases and 1 base respectively, with 9 bases between them. The germline V gene has CDR1 SGHNT and CDR2 YENEEA. The CDR3 spells CASSSRGNTEAFF. DNA for the CDR3: TGTGCCAGCAGTTCCCGGGGGAACACTGAAGCTTTCTTT.

There are a few counts of this clone. The chain combines TRBV6-6 with TRBJ2-1, with 7 bases fitting TRBD1. CDR3 length: 15 residues. The V and J ends lost 7 bases and 6 bases, in that order; junction bases with no gene match: 12. Germline V lookup: CDR1 MNHNY, CDR2 SVGAGI (reference sequence). CDR3 residues: CASTAYQAGGNEQFF. DNA of the CDR3: TGTGCCAGCACAGCCTACCAGGCAGGGGGCAATGAGCAGTTCTTC.

The chain couples TRBV7-8 to TRBJ2-7; 10 bases align to TRBD1. Germline V gene lookup returns CDR1 SGHVS and CDR2 FQNEAQ. Germline trimming cut 1 base from V and 2 bases from J; bases unmatched to any gene: 8. CDR3 size: 17 residues. The CDR3 coding sequence is TGTGCCAGCAGCTTAGGAGGGGGACAGGGGCGCACCTACGAGCAGTACTTC. It specifies CASSLGGGQGRTYEQYF.

The chain combines TRBV5-1 with TRBJ2-1; D ambiguous. The CDR3 sequence is 13 residues long. V was cut by 0 bases and J by 4 bases, with 5 bases left in between. Germline V lookup: CDR1 SGHRS, CDR2 YFSETQ. The CDR3: CASSLANYNEQFF. CDR3 in DNA: TGCGCCAGCAGCTTGGCTAATTACAATGAGCAGTTCTTC.

This sequence joins TRBV29-1 and TRBJ2-2; 10 positions agree with TRBD2. The trim removed 6 bases at V and 5 bases at J, leaving 0 bases unmatched. The CDR3 spans 12 residues. Germline-derived CDR1 and CDR2 are SQVTM and ANQGSEA. The chain's CDR3 is CSVAGGTGELFF. CDR3 coding DNA: TGCAGCGTAGCGGGAGGGACCGGGGAGCTGTTTTTT.

V is TRBV14 and J is TRBJ2-5, with 10 bases identical to TRBD2. CDR3 size: 15 residues. Germline trimming cut 2 bases from V and 7 bases from J; bases unmatched to any gene: 7. The germline gives CDR1 SGHDN, CDR2 FVKESK. The CDR3 is CASSQLAGDLGTQYF. The CDR3, as DNA: TGTGCCAGCAGCCAACTAGCGGGGGACCTAGGGACCCAGTACTTC.

The genes are TRBV5-6 and TRBJ2-1; D not resolved. V shed 0 bases and J shed 0 bases, with 7 bases lying between them. Looked up from germline, CDR1 is SGHDT and CDR2 is YYEEEE. The CDR3 runs 15 residues. The CDR3 bases are TGTGCCAGCAGCTTGGAATGGAGCTCCTACAATGAGCAGTTCTTC. Amino acids: CASSLEWSSYNEQFF.

This clone was seen a single time. This rearrangement joins TRBV28 to TRBJ2-2; possibly TRBD1 for D (5 bases). In germline, CDR1 is MDHEN, CDR2 SYDVKM. The CDR3 totals 15 residues. Deletions cut 6 bases from V and 5 bases from J, with 16 bases between. The CDR3 reads CASRLSRAWTGELFF. CDR3 DNA: TGTGCCAGCAGGTTGAGCAGGGCGTGGACCGGGGAGCTGTTTTTT.